The present T cell receptor beta chain was sequenced within a study of OX40 agonist ivuxolimab in advanced cancers. Overall study findings and caveats: Low clonal expansion, among the lowest seen, marked partial responders at 0.1-3.0 mg/kg. Determination of antigen specificity was not performed for the expanded peripheral T cells. More expanded clones were found, on average, in CD8+ than in CD4+ T cells.

Turning to this clone: Antigen unknown.

Only in-frame clones appear in the TCRdb table, and some are missing; sequencing was by immunoSEQ multiplex PCR. This sample carries over 25,000 clones, about 88% of them seen once, and the ten largest clones take 29%. The V end lost 0 bases, the J end lost 4 bases, and 7 bases lay between the germline ends. Germline assignment: CDR1 SGDLS and CDR2 YYNGEE. CDR3 length equals 13 residues. The V gene is TRBV9, the J gene TRBJ1-1, with D perhaps matching TRBD1 (6 bases). This TCR was sampled from an adult with an advanced solid tumor such as melanoma, head and neck, liver or kidney cancer. Sequenced material: CD4+ or CD8+ T cells sorted from blood, taken in a trial of the OX40 agonist ivuxolimab. CDR3 loop: CASSVAGATEAFF. Written as DNA, the CDR3 is TGTGCCAGCAGCGTAGCAGGGGCCACTGAAGCTTTCTTT. The variable domain in full, with the rest retrieved from reference TRBV9 and TRBJ1-1, is DSGVTQTPKHLITATGQRVTLRCSPRSGDLSVYWYQQSLDQGLQFLIQYYNGEERAKGNILERFSAQQFPDLHSELNLSSLELGDSALYFCASSVAGATEAFFGQGTRLTVV.